Below, 5 T cell receptor beta chains from the same sample are listed, as sequenced in a study of blood T cell repertoires in COVID-19. Libraries were prepared by immunoSEQ multiplex PCR; TCRdb keeps only in-frame clonotypes and omits some of them. Of about 270,000 clones in the sample, over 80% are singletons; the top ten hold over 4%. Input material: PBMCs or T cells enriched from blood (not recorded which). The receptors derive from a woman aged 30 to 39 with acute COVID-19.

The chain combines TRBV5-1 with TRBJ2-5; maybe TRBD2 (6 bases). V shed 3 bases and J shed 2 bases, with 11 bases lying between them. CDR3 length: 14 residues. Looked up from germline, CDR1 is SGHRS and CDR2 is YFSETQ. DNA of the CDR3: TGCGCCAGCAGCTCAGCGGGCGGTCAAGAGACCCAGTACTTC. As protein: CASSSAGGQETQYF.

Regarding this clone: At one end, the junction sequence differs from germline, possibly due to a read error. The chain employs TRBV9 and TRBJ2-4; D is uncertain. Looked up from germline, CDR1 is SGDLS and CDR2 is YYNGEE. This CDR3 has 13 amino acids. The CDR3 here is CASSPTVGRSSDF. CDR3 DNA: TGTGCCAGCAGCCCGACCGTAGGCAGGTCCTCGGACTTC.

Written as DNA, the CDR3 is TGTGCCAGCAGCTTAGGCTTAGCGGGGGGACTCACAGATACGCAGTATTTT. Its translation: CASSLGLAGGLTDTQYF. The rearrangement joins TRBV7-2 to TRBJ2-3; 10 nucleotides agree with TRBD2. The CDR3 has 17 residues. The junction had 6 bases not matched to a gene; V was cut back by 1 base and J by 2 bases. The germline gives CDR1 SGHTA, CDR2 FQGNSA.

The rearrangement joins TRBV5-1 to TRBJ1-5; a weak D match, TRBD1 (6 bases). Trimming stripped 3 bases from V and 0 bases from J, with 13 bases between. CDR1 and CDR2 (germline): SGHRS, YFSETQ. The CDR3 has 16 amino acids. CDR3 bases: TGCGCCAGCAGCTATGGGGGCAGCAATAGCAATCAGCCCCAGCATTTT. Its translation is CASSYGGSNSNQPQHF.

V and J are TRBV21-1 and TRBJ2-5; the table's TRBD1 call for D was not verified on the DNA. TRBV21-1 is flagged as a pseudogene. The CDR3 covers 14 residues. CDR3 coding DNA: TGTGCCAGCAGCAAGAGGGGGTACCAAGAGACCCAGTACTTC. It specifies CASSKRGYQETQYF.